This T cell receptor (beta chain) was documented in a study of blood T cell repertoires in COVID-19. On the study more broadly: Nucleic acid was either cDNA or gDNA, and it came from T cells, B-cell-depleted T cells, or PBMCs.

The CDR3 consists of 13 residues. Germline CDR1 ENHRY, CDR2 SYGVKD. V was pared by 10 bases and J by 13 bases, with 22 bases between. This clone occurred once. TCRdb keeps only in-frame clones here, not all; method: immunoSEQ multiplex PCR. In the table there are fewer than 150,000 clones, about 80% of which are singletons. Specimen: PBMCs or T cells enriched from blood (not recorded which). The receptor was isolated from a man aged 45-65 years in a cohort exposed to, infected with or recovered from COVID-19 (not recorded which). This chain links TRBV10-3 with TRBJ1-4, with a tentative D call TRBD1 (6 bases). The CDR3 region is CATRQVASSGLFF. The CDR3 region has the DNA TGTGCCACCCGACAGGTAGCCTCTAGCGGACTGTTTTTT.